Listed below are T cell receptor beta chains from one sample, sequenced in a study of CD8+CD57+ T cells in acquired aplastic anemia. TCRdb re-called the reads through MiXCR, storing one row per CDR3 protein. This sample has about 210,000 distinct CDR3 sequences, with approximately 60% found just once. The sequenced material came from sorted CD4+, CD8+, or CD8+CD57+ T cells (not recorded which) from PBMCs. The source of these receptors is a human donor in good health. The CDR3 runs from the conserved cysteine through the conserved F or W. The D gene is left open where the match is weak. Size is stated for part of the rows, as once, few or many counts, or as a class when the clone is expanded.

j_call	v_call	d_call	cdr3_length	clone_size	cdr3_aa	cdr3_nt
TRBJ2-7	TRBV9	-	14	-	CASSVGDSAHEQYF	TGTGCCAGCAGCGTTGGGGACTCGGCCCACGAGCAGTACTTC
TRBJ2-3	TRBV20-1	-	12	-	CSATTSTDTQYF	TGCAGTGCTACCACTAGCACAGATACGCAGTATTTT
TRBJ2-7	TRBV19	TRBD1	17	many	CASSIWSSGTGGSEQYF	TGTGCCAGTAGTATATGGAGTTCCGGGACAGGGGGTTCCGAGCAGTACTTC
TRBJ2-7	TRBV19	-	15	-	CASSMDEGLRYEQYF	TGTGCCAGTAGTATGGATGAGGGGTTGCGGTACGAGCAGTACTTC
TRBJ2-5	TRBV7-9	-	15	-	CASSLGWGRQETQYF	TGTGCCAGCAGCTTAGGATGGGGGCGCCAAGAGACCCAGTACTTC
TRBJ2-1	TRBV12-3/TRBV12-4	-	19	-	CASSLPPAISGNSYNEQFF	TGTGCCAGCAGTTTACCGCCTGCGATATCGGGAAACTCCTACAATGAGCAGTTCTTC
TRBJ2-7	TRBV10-3	-	13	-	CAIKRGETYEQYF	TGTGCCATCAAGAGAGGGGAAACCTACGAGCAGTACTTC
TRBJ1-3	TRBV2	-	15	-	CASSPAGTKGNTIYF	TGTGCCAGCAGCCCGGCGGGGACAAAAGGAAACACCATATATTTT
TRBJ1-6	TRBV5-4	TRBD1	15	-	CASSLAGQGGSPLHF	TGTGCCAGCAGCTTGGCGGGACAGGGCGGCTCACCCCTCCACTTT
TRBJ2-1	TRBV7-9	-	11	-	CASSITIGQFF	TGTGCCAGCAGCATAACAATCGGGCAGTTCTTC
TRBJ2-1	TRBV5-1	-	15	-	CASSWAGGANNEQFF	TGCGCCAGCAGCTGGGCAGGGGGGGCCAATAATGAGCAGTTCTTC
TRBJ2-7	TRBV25-1	-	15	-	CASSPPRQNSYEQYF	TGTGCCAGCTCACCACCGAGACAGAACTCCTACGAGCAGTACTTC
TRBJ1-2	TRBV20-1	-	13	many	CSAIAAFNYGYTF	TGCAGTGCTATTGCAGCTTTTAACTATGGCTACACCTTC
TRBJ2-3	TRBV7-9	TRBD1	15	-	CASSDRGQGTDTQYF	TGTGCCAGCAGCGACCGAGGACAGGGCACAGATACGCAGTATTTT
TRBJ1-2	TRBV4-2	-	15	few	CASGQAAWSDYGYTF	TGTGCCAGCGGCCAAGCGGCGTGGTCTGACTATGGCTACACTTTC
TRBJ2-7	TRBV29-1	TRBD1	14	-	CSAGITGGFYEQYF	TGCAGCGCAGGTATAACAGGGGGCTTCTACGAGCAGTACTTC
TRBJ1-2	TRBV20-1	-	14	-	CSASIGQANYGYTF	TGCAGTGCTAGTATAGGGCAGGCAAACTATGGCTACACCTTC
TRBJ2-5	TRBV7-2	-	10	-	CASSWGPSDF	TGTGCCAGCAGCTGGGGTCCTAGCGACTTC
TRBJ2-1	TRBV7-2	-	14	-	CASSLHGQDNEQFF	TGTGCCAGCAGCTTACACGGGCAAGACAATGAGCAGTTCTTC
TRBJ2-5	TRBV10-1	TRBD1	15	-	CASIEDRGSSETQYF	TGCGCCAGCATTGAAGACAGGGGATCGTCTGAGACCCAGTACTTC
TRBJ2-5	TRBV6-5	-	16	-	CASSYRPGTSQETQYF	TGTGCCAGCAGTTACCGTCCCGGGACAAGCCAAGAGACCCAGTACTTC
TRBJ2-7	TRBV7-9	TRBD1	14	-	CASSLDIHRGEQYF	TGTGCCAGCAGCTTGGACATCCACAGGGGCGAGCAGTACTTC
TRBJ1-1	TRBV5-4	-	16	-	CASSLGQGDMNTEAFF	TGTGCCAGCAGCTTGGGGCAGGGCGATATGAACACTGAAGCTTTCTTT
TRBJ2-5	TRBV5-1	TRBD1	15	-	CASSLEGAFVETQYF	TGCGCCAGCAGCTTGGAGGGGGCCTTCGTGGAGACCCAGTACTTC
TRBJ2-2	TRBV24-1	-	14	once	CATSGGMDTGELFF	TGTGCCACCAGTGGCGGGATGGACACCGGGGAGCTGTTTTTT
TRBJ2-7	TRBV7-8	-	14	-	CASSDAHYFYEQYF	TGTGCCAGCAGCGATGCGCACTACTTCTACGAGCAGTACTTC
TRBJ2-1	TRBV25-1	TRBD2	16	-	CASSEYGAGVYNEQFF	TGTGCCAGCAGTGAATATGGGGCGGGAGTCTACAATGAGCAGTTCTTC
TRBJ2-1	TRBV19	TRBD2	15	many	CASSIFAGENNEQFF	TGTGCCAGTAGTATCTTTGCGGGGGAAAACAATGAGCAGTTCTTC
TRBJ2-2	TRBV29-1	-	15	-	CSAARWTVGTGELFF	TGCAGCGCCGCGCGGTGGACAGTAGGTACCGGGGAGCTGTTTTTT
TRBJ2-7	TRBV2	-	12	many	CASSEVAGEQYF	TGTGCCAGCAGTGAAGTGGCTGGAGAGCAGTACTTC
TRBJ2-7	TRBV7-8	TRBD1	13	-	CASSAQGGYEQYF	TGTGCCAGCTCGGCACAGGGGGGCTACGAGCAGTACTTC
TRBJ1-6	TRBV11-2	-	15	many	CASSLTWFRYSPLHF	TGTGCCAGCAGCTTAACTTGGTTTCGGTATTCACCCCTCCACTTT
TRBJ1-2	TRBV7-8	-	11	-	CASSLVYGYTF	TGTGCCAGCAGCTTAGTGTATGGCTACACCTTC
TRBJ2-1	TRBV4-1	-	14	-	CASSQDSYNNEQFF	TGCGCCAGCAGCCAAGATAGCTACAACAATGAGCAGTTCTTC
TRBJ1-5	TRBV4-1	-	15	many	CASSQVGGSNQPQHF	TGCGCCAGCAGCCAAGTGGGGGGAAGCAATCAGCCCCAGCATTTT
TRBJ1-1	TRBV19	TRBD1	15	-	CASSTPGQGNTEAFF	TGTGCCAGTAGTACCCCCGGACAGGGGAACACTGAAGCTTTCTTT
TRBJ2-3	TRBV5-1	TRBD2	14	-	CASSGSGSPDTQYF	TGCGCCAGCAGCGGAAGCGGGAGTCCAGATACGCAGTATTTT
TRBJ1-5	TRBV20-1	-	12	once	CSAKTVNQPQHF	TGCAGTGCAAAGACAGTAAATCAGCCCCAGCATTTT
TRBJ2-2	TRBV15	TRBD1	17	-	CATSRDSGQGVAGELFF	TGTGCCACCAGCAGAGATTCGGGACAGGGTGTCGCCGGGGAGCTGTTTTTT
TRBJ2-7	TRBV25-1	-	16	-	CASSEWGGTGSYEQYF	TGTGCCAGCAGTGAATGGGGCGGGACGGGCTCCTACGAGCAGTACTTC
TRBJ2-7	TRBV7-6	-	14	-	CASSRTDGNYEQYF	TGTGCCAGCAGCCGGACAGACGGAAACTACGAGCAGTACTTC
TRBJ1-6	TRBV6-4	-	13	few	CASSEKENSPLHF	TGTGCCAGCAGTGAAAAGGAGAATTCACCCCTCCACTTT
TRBJ2-5	TRBV10-3	TRBD2	15	-	CAISAVTSGGAAQYF	TGTGCCATCAGCGCGGTGACTAGCGGAGGGGCGGCCCAGTACTTC
TRBJ1-4	TRBV20-1	-	14	-	CSAGDMGGDEKLFF	TGCAGTGCTGGAGATATGGGAGGGGACGAAAAACTGTTTTTT
TRBJ2-7	TRBV15	TRBD2	17	few	CATSRGTSGRAVDEQYF	TGTGCCACCAGCAGAGGGACTAGCGGGAGGGCCGTCGACGAGCAGTACTTC
TRBJ2-7	TRBV7-8	-	14	few	CASSLGTVTREQYF	TGTGCCAGCAGCTTGGGCACGGTCACGCGGGAGCAGTACTTC
TRBJ1-3	TRBV2	TRBD1	15	few	CASSSGTGVGNTIYF	TGTGCCAGCAGTAGCGGGACAGGAGTTGGAAACACCATATATTTT
TRBJ2-1	TRBV10-3	-	12	-	CAISSTSNEQFF	TGTGCCATCAGTTCGACTAGCAATGAGCAGTTCTTC
TRBJ2-1	TRBV10-2	TRBD2	19	many	CASSESSLTAGGPWNEQFF	TGCGCCAGCAGTGAGTCGAGCCTCACAGCGGGAGGGCCGTGGAATGAGCAGTTCTTC
TRBJ2-3	TRBV5-1	TRBD2	17	once	CASSPSTSGASTDTQYF	TGCGCCAGCAGCCCGTCGACTAGCGGGGCTAGCACAGATACGCAGTATTTT
TRBJ2-1	TRBV7-9	-	14	few	CASSLGSSVVEQFF	TGTGCCAGCAGCTTAGGTTCAAGCGTTGTTGAGCAGTTCTTC
TRBJ2-7	TRBV7-8	-	13	-	CASSVDSVYEQYF	TGTGCCAGCAGCGTCGACAGCGTCTACGAGCAGTACTTC
TRBJ2-7	TRBV7-3	-	15	-	CASNLGGANSYEQYF	TGTGCCAGCAACCTAGGGGGGGCCAACTCCTACGAGCAGTACTTC
TRBJ2-7	TRBV7-8	TRBD2	17	many	CASSLEPTSGLRNEQYF	TGTGCCAGCAGCTTAGAACCCACTAGCGGTCTGAGGAACGAGCAGTACTTC
TRBJ1-1	TRBV20-1	-	12	many	CSARDYNTEAFF	TGCAGTGCTAGAGATTATAACACTGAAGCTTTCTTT